The T cell receptor (beta chain) under discussion was sequenced for a study of cytomegalovirus exposure and HLA in healthy donors. At the time of sampling, donors were nominally healthy, though unrecorded immune exposures were likely. The CDR3 consists of 15 residues. Germline loops: CDR1 LNHDA, CDR2 SQIVND (reference sequence). Trimming shortened V by 1 base and J by 7 bases, and 13 bases separated the two germline ends. 60 Vbeta and 13 Jbeta primers were used in PCR. Repertoires were generated with immunoSEQ multiplex PCR, while TCRdb's copy carries only in-frame clones and drops some. This sample yields tens of thousands of clones, of which roughly 80% are seen a single time; roughly 2.9% belongs to the top ten.

The sequencing sample was made of PBMCs. This TCR was sampled from a woman aged 25 to 45 in good health and CMV-seronegative. This chain connects TRBV19 to TRBJ1-4; D is undetermined. CDR3 sequence reads: CASSIVTTEGEKLFF. Here the CDR3 DNA reads TGTGCCAGTAGTATAGTGACAACCGAGGGTGAAAAACTGTTTTTT.